This TCR beta chain was sequenced for a study of blood T cell repertoires in COVID-19. The wider study: Researchers got acute and convalescent COVID-19 samples from the United States, Italy and Spain.

Participant ages covered about 18 to 95 years across about 22 US areas. Membership in each cohort depended on participant-reported clinical history. Symptom resolution, clearance, or two negative PCRs marked the recovered donors of Cohort 3. The assay was immunoSEQ multiplex PCR, and TCRdb's table has in-frame clones only and misses some. The sample holds some 160,000 clones, around 87% seen once. Germline V gene lookup returns CDR1 SQVTM and CDR2 ANQGSEA. The J segment lost 6 bases and the V segment lost 6 bases, leaving 6 bases of the junction unmatched. The CDR3 runs 14 residues. The V call is TRBV29-1, the J call TRBJ2-3, with TRBD2 identical over 13 bases. Sequenced sample: PBMCs or T cells enriched from blood (not recorded which). The TCR comes from a woman aged 50 to 60 who had recovered from COVID-19. The CDR3 sequence: CSVGLAGPGDTQYF. The CDR3 DNA reads TGCAGCGTGGGACTAGCGGGGCCTGGGGATACGCAGTATTTT.